This TCR beta chain derives from a study of T cell changes during pregnancy in multiple sclerosis. The junction had 2 bases not matched to a gene; V was cut back by 6 bases and J by 1 base. The germline gives CDR1 SNHLY, CDR2 FYNNEI. The CDR3 has 14 residues. The table came from immunoSEQ multiplex PCR; TCRdb's copy has only in-frame clones and leaves some out. The sample contains 75,000 to 100,000 clones, just over 90% of which appear only once. This material consisted of peripheral blood, taken in the second trimester of pregnancy. This sequence joins TRBV2 and TRBJ2-2; 7 nucleotides agree with TRBD2. This clonotype was obtained from a female donor in good health, enrolled as a control in a pregnancy study. The CDR3 protein is CASRERGNTGELFF. The DNA for the CDR3 is TGTGCCAGCAGAGAGCGGGGGAACACCGGGGAGCTGTTTTTT.